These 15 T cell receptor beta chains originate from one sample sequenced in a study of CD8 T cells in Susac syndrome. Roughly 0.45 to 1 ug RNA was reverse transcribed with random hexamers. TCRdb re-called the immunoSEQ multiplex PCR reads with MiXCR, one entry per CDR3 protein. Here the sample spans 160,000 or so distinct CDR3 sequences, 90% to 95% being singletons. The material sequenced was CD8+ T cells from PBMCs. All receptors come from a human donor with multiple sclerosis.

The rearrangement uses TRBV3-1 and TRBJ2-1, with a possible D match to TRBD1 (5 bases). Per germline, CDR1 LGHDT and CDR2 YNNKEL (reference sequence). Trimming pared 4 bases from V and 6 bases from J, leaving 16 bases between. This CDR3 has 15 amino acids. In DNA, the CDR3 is TGTGCCAGCAGCCTAGGGGCATTCCCATCCAATGAGCAGTTCTTC. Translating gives CASSLGAFPSNEQFF.

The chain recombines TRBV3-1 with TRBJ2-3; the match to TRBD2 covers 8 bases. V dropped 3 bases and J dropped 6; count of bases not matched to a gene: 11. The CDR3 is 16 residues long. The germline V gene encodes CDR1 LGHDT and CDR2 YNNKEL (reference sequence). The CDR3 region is CASSHRRSGMGDTQYF. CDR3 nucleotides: TGTGCCAGCAGCCACCGTCGTAGCGGGATGGGGGATACGCAGTATTTT.

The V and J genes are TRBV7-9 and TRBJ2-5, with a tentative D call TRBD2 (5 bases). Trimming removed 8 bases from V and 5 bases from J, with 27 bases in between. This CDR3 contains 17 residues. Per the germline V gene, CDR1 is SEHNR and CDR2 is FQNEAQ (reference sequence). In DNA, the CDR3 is TGTGCCAGCGGCCCTGGAGGCATCGGGTTTCCGTGGGAGACCCAGTACTTC. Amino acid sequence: CASGPGGIGFPWETQYF.

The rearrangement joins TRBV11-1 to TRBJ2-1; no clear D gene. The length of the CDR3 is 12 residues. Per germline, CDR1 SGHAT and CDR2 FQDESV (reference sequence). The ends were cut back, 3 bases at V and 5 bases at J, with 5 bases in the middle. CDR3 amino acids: CASSFTDNEQFF. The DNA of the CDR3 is TGTGCCAGCAGCTTTACCGACAATGAGCAGTTCTTC.

The CDR3 nucleotides are TGTGCCAGCAGTTCCCCGGAGACGAACACTGAAGCTTTCTTT. It codes for CASSSPETNTEAFF. The chain uses TRBV6-6 and TRBJ1-1; D unclear. The V end lost 4 bases, the J end lost 1 base, and 10 bases lay between the germline ends. CDR3 size: 14 residues. Germline V gives CDR1 MNHNY, CDR2 SVGAGI (reference sequence).

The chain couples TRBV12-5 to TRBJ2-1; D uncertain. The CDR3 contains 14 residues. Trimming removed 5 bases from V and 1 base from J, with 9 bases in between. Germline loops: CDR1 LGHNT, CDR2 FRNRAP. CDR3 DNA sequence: TGTGCTAGTGGTGGCAGCGCTTCCTACAATGAGCAGTTCTTC. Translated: CASGGSASYNEQFF.

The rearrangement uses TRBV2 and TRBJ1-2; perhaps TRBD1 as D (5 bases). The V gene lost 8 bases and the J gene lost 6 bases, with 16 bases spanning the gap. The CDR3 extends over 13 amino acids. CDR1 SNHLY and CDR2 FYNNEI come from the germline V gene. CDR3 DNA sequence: TGTGCCAGCCCCGGGGGGGTGGAAAATGGCTACACCTTC. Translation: CASPGGVENGYTF.

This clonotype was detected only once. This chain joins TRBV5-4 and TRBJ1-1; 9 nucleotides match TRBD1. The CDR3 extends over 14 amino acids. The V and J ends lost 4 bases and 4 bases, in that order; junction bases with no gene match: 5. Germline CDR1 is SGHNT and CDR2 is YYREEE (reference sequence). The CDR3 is CASSDRGDSTEAFF. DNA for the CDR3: TGTGCCAGCAGCGACAGGGGGGATTCCACTGAAGCTTTCTTT. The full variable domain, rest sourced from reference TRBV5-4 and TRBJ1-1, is ETGVTQSPTHLIKTRGQQVTLRCSSQSGHNTVSWYQQALGQGPQFIFQYYREEENGRGNFPPRFSGLQFPNYSSELNVNALELDDSALYLCASSDRGDSTEAFFGQGTRLTVV.

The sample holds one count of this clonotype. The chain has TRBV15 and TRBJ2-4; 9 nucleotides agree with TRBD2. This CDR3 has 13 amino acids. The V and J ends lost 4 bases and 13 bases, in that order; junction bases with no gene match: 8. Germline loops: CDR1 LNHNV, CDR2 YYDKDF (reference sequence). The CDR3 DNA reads TGTGCCACCAGCAATAGCGGGAGACGGGCGCAGTACTTC. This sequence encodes CATSNSGRRAQYF.

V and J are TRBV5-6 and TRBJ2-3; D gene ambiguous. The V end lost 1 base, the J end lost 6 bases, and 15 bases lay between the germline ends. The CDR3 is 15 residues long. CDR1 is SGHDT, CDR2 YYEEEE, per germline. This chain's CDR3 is CASSLIGSLADTQYF. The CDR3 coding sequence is TGTGCCAGCAGCTTGATCGGGTCCTTGGCGGATACGCAGTATTTT.

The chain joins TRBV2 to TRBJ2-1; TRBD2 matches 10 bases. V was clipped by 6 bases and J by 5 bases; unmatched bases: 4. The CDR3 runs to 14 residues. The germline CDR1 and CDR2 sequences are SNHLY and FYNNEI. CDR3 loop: CASRLAGTHNEQFF. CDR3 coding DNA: TGTGCCAGCAGACTAGCGGGAACCCACAATGAGCAGTTCTTC.

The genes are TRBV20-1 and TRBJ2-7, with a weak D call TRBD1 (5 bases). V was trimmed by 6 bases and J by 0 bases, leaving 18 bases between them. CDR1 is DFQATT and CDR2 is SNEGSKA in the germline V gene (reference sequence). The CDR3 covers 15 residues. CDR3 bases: TGCAGTGCCAGGGATCAAGGGGTGAGCTCCTACGAGCAGTACTTC. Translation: CSARDQGVSSYEQYF.

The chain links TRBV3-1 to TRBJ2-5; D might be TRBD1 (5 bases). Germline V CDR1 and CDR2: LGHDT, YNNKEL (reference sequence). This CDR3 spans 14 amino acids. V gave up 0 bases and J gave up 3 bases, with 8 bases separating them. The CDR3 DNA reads TGTGCCAGCAGCCAAGATGTACAGGAAGAGACCCAGTACTTC. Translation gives CASSQDVQEETQYF.

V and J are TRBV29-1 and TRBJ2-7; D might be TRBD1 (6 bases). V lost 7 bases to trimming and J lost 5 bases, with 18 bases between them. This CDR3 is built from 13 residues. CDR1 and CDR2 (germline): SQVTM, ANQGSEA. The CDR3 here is CSGRDTRSHEQYF. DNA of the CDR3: TGCAGCGGCCGGGACACCCGATCCCACGAGCAGTACTTC.

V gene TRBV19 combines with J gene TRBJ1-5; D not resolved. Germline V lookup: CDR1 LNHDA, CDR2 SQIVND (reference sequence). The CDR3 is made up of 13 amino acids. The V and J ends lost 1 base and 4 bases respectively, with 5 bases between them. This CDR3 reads CASSIVRNQPQHF. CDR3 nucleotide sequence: TGTGCCAGTAGTATAGTCCGAAATCAGCCCCAGCATTTT.